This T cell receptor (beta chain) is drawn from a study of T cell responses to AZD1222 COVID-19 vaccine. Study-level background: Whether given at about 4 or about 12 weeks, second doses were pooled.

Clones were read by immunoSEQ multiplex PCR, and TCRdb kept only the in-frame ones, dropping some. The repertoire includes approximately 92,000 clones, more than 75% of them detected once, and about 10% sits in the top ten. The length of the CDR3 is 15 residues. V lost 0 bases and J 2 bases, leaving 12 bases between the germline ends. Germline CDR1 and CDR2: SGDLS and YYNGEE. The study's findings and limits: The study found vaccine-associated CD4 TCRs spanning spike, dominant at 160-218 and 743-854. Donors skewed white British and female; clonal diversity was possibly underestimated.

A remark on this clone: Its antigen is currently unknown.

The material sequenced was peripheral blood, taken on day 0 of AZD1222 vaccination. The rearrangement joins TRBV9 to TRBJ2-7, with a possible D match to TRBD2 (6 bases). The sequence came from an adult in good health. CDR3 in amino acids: CASSVAPGVTYEQYF. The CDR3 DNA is TGTGCCAGCAGCGTAGCGCCGGGGGTTACCTACGAGCAGTACTTC.